This passage covers 20 T cell receptor beta chains from one sample sequenced in a study of blood T cell repertoires in COVID-19. Measured with immunoSEQ multiplex PCR; TCRdb has only the in-frame clones, and not every one. The sample records 200,000 to 250,000 clones, about 87% being singletons. What was sequenced was PBMCs or T cells enriched from blood (not recorded which). Every receptor here comes from a woman under 40 who had been exposed to COVID-19.

The chain links TRBV9 to TRBJ2-3, with D possibly being TRBD2 (5 bases). Trimming removed 4 bases from V and 4 bases from J, with 13 bases in between. Germline V gene lookup returns CDR1 SGDLS and CDR2 YYNGEE. The CDR3 is 14 amino acids. CDR3 sequence reads: CASSLRGSADTQYF. DNA of the CDR3: TGTGCCAGCAGCCTACGGGGTAGCGCAGATACGCAGTATTTT.

This rearrangement joins TRBV19 to TRBJ2-2; no reliable D call. In germline, CDR1 is LNHDA, CDR2 SQIVND (reference sequence). Trimming took 7 bases from V and 4 from J, leaving 7 bases between them. The CDR3 length is 12 residues. The CDR3 is CASNSFTGELFF. Written as DNA, the CDR3 is TGTGCCAGTAACTCGTTCACCGGGGAGCTGTTTTTT.

The chain carries TRBV4-1 and TRBJ1-3, with D possibly matching TRBD1 (6 bases). The CDR3 has 16 residues. Germline V CDR1 and CDR2: MGHRA, YSYEKL. V lost 0 bases to trimming and J lost 2 bases, with 11 bases between them. CDR3 loop: CASSQEGGATGNTIYF. The CDR3 bases are TGCGCCAGCAGCCAAGAAGGGGGGGCAACTGGAAACACCATATATTTT.

This clone was counted many times. The genes are TRBV28 and TRBJ2-7; 7 bases agree with TRBD1. Per germline, CDR1 MDHEN and CDR2 SYDVKM. With 1 base clipped from V and 7 bases from J, the junction kept 7 bases outside the gene matches. The CDR3 extends over 14 amino acids. Here the CDR3 DNA reads TGTGCCAGCAGTTTATCAACAGGGGTGATGGAGCAGTACTTC. This translates into CASSLSTGVMEQYF.

The chain combines TRBV5-1 with TRBJ2-3, with 10 bases fitting TRBD2. The junction had 3 bases not matched to a gene; V was cut back by 4 bases and J by 4 bases. Looked up from germline, CDR1 is SGHRS and CDR2 is YFSETQ. The CDR3 is 14 residues long. The CDR3 DNA reads as TGCGCCAGCAGCGGTGGACTAGCGGCAGATACGCAGTATTTT. This codes for CASSGGLAADTQYF.

This clone came up a few times. The rearrangement uses TRBV25-1 and TRBJ1-2, with D possibly being TRBD1 (5 bases). This CDR3 is 17 amino acids long. Trimming removed 8 bases at V and 5 bases at J, with 27 bases between. Per germline, CDR1 MGHDK and CDR2 SYGVNS. The CDR3 spells CASHGLRTPEPTYGYTF. The CDR3 DNA follows: TGTGCCAGCCACGGACTAAGGACACCCGAACCGACATATGGCTACACCTTC.

This chain joins TRBV30 and TRBJ1-1; D may be TRBD1 (5 bases). Germline CDR1 GTSNPN, CDR2 SVGIG (reference sequence). This CDR3 contains 12 residues. Trimming shortened V by 1 base and J by 11 bases, and 14 bases separated the two germline ends. The CDR3 region is CAWSGGGERAFF. In DNA form, the CDR3 reads TGTGCCTGGAGTGGGGGAGGGGAACGGGCTTTCTTT.

This chain joins TRBV28 and TRBJ2-3, with a tentative D call TRBD1 (5 bases). V dropped 3 bases and J dropped 3 bases, with 10 bases sitting between them. Germline assignment: CDR1 MDHEN and CDR2 SYDVKM. The CDR3 runs 14 residues. The CDR3 loop is CASSFLSGTDTQYF. CDR3 DNA sequence: TGTGCCAGCAGTTTCCTTTCAGGGACAGATACGCAGTATTTT.

This clone was detected only once. V gene TRBV6-2 or TRBV6-3 combines with J gene TRBJ2-3; D is uncertain. Germline lookup yields CDR1 MNHEY and CDR2 SVGEGT. This CDR3 comprises 13 residues. V was shortened by 4 bases and J by 5 bases, with 10 bases between the two germline ends. The CDR3, as DNA: TGTGCCAGCAGTTCCGGGTTTCAAGATACGCAGTATTTT. This codes for CASSSGFQDTQYF.

This clone has just one count. The sample contains more than one DNA sequence encoding this CDR3. The chain recombines TRBV10-3 with TRBJ2-1; 9 nucleotides line up with TRBD1. Losses at the gene ends were 6 bases for V and 1 base for J; bases not matched to a gene: 1. Germline CDR1 reads ENHRY; CDR2 reads SYGVKD. The length of the CDR3 is 14 residues. DNA for the CDR3: TGTGCCATCAGAGGACAGGGGTCCTACAATGAGCAGTTCTTC. Its translation: CAIRGQGSYNEQFF.

About this clone itself: Germline is not matched at one junction end, which may reflect a read error. The V call is TRBV30, the J call TRBJ2-7; 7 nucleotides align to TRBD2. CDR1 is GTSNPN, CDR2 SVGIG, per germline (reference sequence). This CDR3 comprises 13 residues. In DNA form, the CDR3 reads TGTGCCTGGAATCCGGGAGGATCTTACGTGCAGTACTTC. As protein: CAWNPGGSYVQYF.

The V gene is TRBV7-6, the J gene TRBJ2-2, with D perhaps TRBD1 (6 bases). CDR1 SGHVS and CDR2 FNYEAQ come from the germline V gene. Trimming cost V 2 bases and J 5 bases, with 12 bases left between them. This CDR3 region has 15 residues. CDR3 nucleotides: TGTGCCAGCAGCTTAACCGGGGACATAACCGGGGAGCTGTTTTTT. Translated: CASSLTGDITGELFF.

In its sample, this clone was seen a few times. The chain carries TRBV10-1 and TRBJ2-3; 8 bases map to TRBD2. V lost 0 bases and J lost 6; bases outside the gene matches: 8. Germline lookup yields CDR1 WNHNN and CDR2 SYGVQD (reference sequence). CDR3 size: 16 residues. The CDR3 DNA sequence: TGCGCCAGCAGTGAGTCGGAACGGGAGGGCCGCGATACGCAGTATTTT. As protein: CASSESEREGRDTQYF.

V is TRBV19 and J is TRBJ1-2; no firm D call. Germline lookup yields CDR1 LNHDA and CDR2 SQIVND (reference sequence). This CDR3 contains 17 residues. V shed 1 base and J shed 3 bases, with 18 bases lying between them. DNA of the CDR3: TGTGCCAGTAGTATAGGAGTAGAGGGATACATCGACTATGGCTACACCTTC. Its translation is CASSIGVEGYIDYGYTF. The full variable domain, with the rest looked up from reference TRBV19 and TRBJ1-2, is DGGITQSPKYLFRKEGQNVTLSCEQNLNHDAMYWYRQDPGQGLRLIYYSQIVNDFQKGDIAEGYSVSREKKESFPLTVTSAQKNPTAFYLCASSIGVEGYIDYGYTFGSGTRLTVV.

The chain employs TRBV19 and TRBJ2-7; TRBD2 matches at 10 bases. With 5 bases clipped from V and 1 base from J, the junction kept 5 bases outside the gene matches. The germline V gene has CDR1 LNHDA and CDR2 SQIVND (reference sequence). This CDR3 is 15 amino acids long. CDR3 residues: CASSPSGRVSYEQYF. The DNA of the CDR3 is TGTGCCAGTAGTCCTAGCGGGAGAGTGTCCTACGAGCAGTACTTC.

The J gene is TRBJ2-1, the V gene TRBV9; 8 bases align to TRBD1. V was clipped by 4 bases and J by 14 bases; unmatched bases: 8. This CDR3 comprises 12 residues. CDR1 SGDLS and CDR2 YYNGEE come from the germline V gene. Here the CDR3 DNA reads TGTGCCAGCAGCCCTGGACAGGGTAGGGAGTTCTTC. Its translation is CASSPGQGREFF.

This chain links TRBV11-2 with TRBJ2-3; 9 positions match TRBD1. In germline, CDR1 is SGHAT, CDR2 FQNNGV. This CDR3 has 16 amino acids. V lost 5 bases and J lost 2; bases outside the gene matches: 8. The CDR3 reads CASSLTGGTLTDTQYF. CDR3 in DNA: TGTGCCAGCAGCCTAACAGGGGGCACCCTCACAGATACGCAGTATTTT.

This chain joins TRBV29-1 and TRBJ2-1; 7 bases agree with TRBD2. The CDR3 sequence is 14 residues long. V trimming: 0 bases; J trimming: 8 bases; junction bases outside the gene matches: 7. Germline loops: CDR1 SQVTM, CDR2 ANQGSEA. The CDR3 DNA sequence: TGCAGCGTTGAAGATGGCGGCCGGGGGGATGAGCAGTTCTTC. It codes for CSVEDGGRGDEQFF.

The J gene is TRBJ2-3, the V gene TRBV10-3; 7 bases fit TRBD1. The J segment lost 6 bases and the V segment lost 9 bases, leaving 12 bases of the junction unmatched. Per the germline V gene, CDR1 is ENHRY and CDR2 is SYGVKD. The CDR3 is 14 amino acids. The DNA for the CDR3 is TGTGCCATTGCCAGACAGGGAGTCGTGGATACGCAGTATTTT. It codes for CAIARQGVVDTQYF.

The chain is built from TRBV28 and TRBJ2-1; TRBD1 matches 10 bases. Germline CDR1 and CDR2: MDHEN and SYDVKM. V lost 6 bases to trimming and J lost 4 bases; unmatched junction nucleotides: 6. The CDR3 sequence is 15 residues long. The CDR3 is CASRGGQGLYNEQFF. The CDR3 DNA follows: TGTGCCAGCAGAGGGGGACAGGGGCTGTACAATGAGCAGTTCTTC. Full variable domain (remainder filled in from reference TRBV28 and TRBJ2-1): DVKVTQSSRYLVKRTGEKVFLECVQDMDHENMFWYRQDPGLGLRLIYFSYDVKMKEKGDIPEGYSVSREKKERFSLILESASTNQTSMYLCASRGGQGLYNEQFFGPGTRLTVL.